This T cell receptor beta chain was recovered during a study of blood T cell repertoires in COVID-19 (dated by TCRdb to the early 2020s). For the wider study: Collaborator samples came from the United States, Italy and Spain and covered acute and convalescent phases of COVID-19. The samples were drawn from the first 160 participants of the ongoing ImmuneRACE study and from 1,254 subjects provided by 6 global collaborators. Where available, HLA class I and class II types were taken from metadata supplied by the sample provider and were not determined by assay-based typing. The sample metadata nearly always contained a de-identified subject ID, COVID-19 status, age in years and sex. Deeply sampled blood TCRbeta repertoires from subjects exposed to, actively infected with, or recovered from COVID-19 were included in the dataset. The prospective study material was composed of cDNA or gDNA derived from T cells, B-cell-depleted T cells, or PBMCs. The repertoires were released in a freely available public database intended as a resource for research on the immune response to SARS-CoV-2.

Collaborating institutions collected whole blood in K2EDTA tubes following their own protocols. For TCRbeta analysis, collaborators shipped samples as frozen whole blood, isolated PBMCs, or DNA extracted from either of those sample types. TCRbeta CDR3 regions were amplified from genomic DNA using the immunoSEQ Assay, a bias-controlled multiplex PCR. On the study's bioinformatics: The number of nucleated cells in each sample was estimated from the amplification of reference gene primers within the assay. To quantify the absolute abundance of each unique TCRbeta CDR3 rearrangement, sequence reads were collapsed and filtered. For each sample, productive Simpson clonality was calculated by taking the square root of Simpson's diversity index across productive rearrangements. TCRdb holds this immuneACCESS table with in-frame rearrangements only. Some clones are missing; in checked studies, unresolved V genes explain under half, and the rest has no known cause. That table gives V, J and clone size, and the DNA gave D and trimming. The sample records 390,000 or so clones, 70% to 90% of which are singletons. The top ten constitute about 1.5% of the sample.

Overall study results and their limits: Clinical and demographic metadata were provided uncurated, with the amount varying by source and participant.

Comments on this clone: Its antigen specificity is not known. No per-base quality is available; no much larger clone lies one base away.

At the junction V is shortened by 4 bases and J by 0 bases, with 12 bases in between. CDR1 and CDR2 are read off the germline V gene as SGHDT and YYEEEE. Taken from cysteine to phenylalanine, the CDR3 has 15 residues. The retained sequence is limited to the CDR3, 45 bases, with the frame set at the first base. This TCR came from a woman aged 25 to 39 with active or convalescent COVID-19. The rearranged chain carries TRBV5-6 and TRBJ2-3, with an unclear D gene assignment. The sample taken for sequencing was peripheral blood. CDR3 protein: CASSAWWRSTDTQYF. The bases read TGTGCCAGCAGCGCGTGGTGGCGGAGCACAGATACGCAGTATTTT. Extended through the reference TRBV5-6 and TRBJ2-3 proteins, this CDR3 yields the full variable domain: DAGVTQSPTHLIKTRGQQVTLRCSPKSGHDTVSWYQQALGQGPQFIFQYYEEEERQRGNFPDRFSGHQFPNYSSELNVNALLLGDSALYLCASSAWWRSTDTQYFGPGTRLTVL.